This T cell receptor beta chain was sequenced during a study of cytomegalovirus exposure and HLA in healthy donors (dated by TCRdb to about 2017). With regard to the full study: An earlier analysis of 550 to 700 of the donors reported 250 to 300 Gb of sequence data and 117 million unique TCR beta sequences from 150 million to 200 million T cells. A later genetic analysis took genome-wide SNP genotypes for about 55% of the 666 donors and used that subset as a discovery cohort. To decide whether each TCR beta V gene segment behaved as functional or pseudogenic, an earlier analysis of 587 of the donors relied on high-throughput TCR beta sequencing. To predict cytomegalovirus infection status, the study brought together high-throughput TCR immunosequencing, statistical association of individual TCRs with disease status, and machine learning. Roughly five DR-DQ haplotypes were treated as single units for association and clustering because of strong linkage in the cohort. Rather than drawing on any new phenotypic data, the later analysis identified candidate immune exposures from TCR beta sequences and the way those sequences occurred across donors. Class I and class II HLA loci were covered by the typing at four-digit resolution. A later analysis re-examined previously published TCR beta repertoires from more than 600 donors and added high-resolution HLA genotyping to investigate patterns of TCR occurrence. An early release covering roughly 640 HLA-typed donors comprised about 310 gigabases of sequencing data and roughly 85 million unique TCR sequences. Alongside the repertoire data, information on donor age, sex, ethnicity and CMV serostatus was compiled. In addition to the first cohort of 650 to 800 subjects, a separate validation cohort of 130 or so different subjects was used. The study was designed to test whether signatures of past pathogen exposure could be identified by cataloging public T cell receptors. Every repertoire in the discovery cohort had been generated on one and the same sequencing platform. The study profiled the T cell repertoires of about 640 subjects by immunosequencing and related them to cytomegalovirus serostatus. Of the 300 to 400 genotyped donors, about 80% fell in the genetic ancestry cluster associated with self-reported Caucasian donors. The number of donors typed differed by locus, with roughly 620-630 for A, B, C, DRB1 and DQB1, around 520 for DQA1, some 570 for DPA1, and some 450 for DPB1. Among 300 to 500 genotyped donors of the cohort, an average of around 250,000 unique TCR beta nucleotide sequences was sequenced per donor, of which 15% to 20% were non-productive. Summary of the overall study and its limitations: Linkage disequilibrium might explain the correlated functional status among segregating V segments, but an unknown experimental factor could not be excluded. The 87-base-pair reads could not distinguish some IMGT-functional V segments, including TRBV6-2 and TRBV6-3, so those segments were excluded. In both the original and validation cohorts, the classifier was reported to diagnose cytomegalovirus status with high specificity and sensitivity. A total of fewer than 200 TCR beta chains were listed by the study as associated with cytomegalovirus. Compared with the roughly 670-donor mean, donors in an Asian-associated ancestry cluster had fewer N-insertions in productive TCRs, according to a later genetic analysis. A group of highly shared sequence variants was considered likely to be a technical artifact of the sequencing pipeline. Sequencing depth was assumed to be roughly uniform across donors in the presence/absence analyses, though that assumption may not hold. According to a later analysis, TCR association rates differed among HLA loci, with DRB1 alleles showing the most associated TCRs and HLA-C alleles showing the fewest. Some 16 rarely observed V segments, including chromosome 9 orphons, were excluded from the earlier analysis of some 590 of the donors because counts were too low. Strong co-occurrence of HLA alleles, especially DR and DQ, made assigning TCR associations to individual alleles difficult. Only TCR beta chains were sequenced in this cohort, and the absence of alpha or paired-chain data limited detectable features. In a later analysis, HLA-associated TCR beta chains showed more clonal expansion and lower generation probabilities than non-associated chains that were equally common. In vitro tests confirmed that a few of the cytomegalovirus-associated TCR beta chains recognize cytomegalovirus antigens. Immune exposure information for the cohort was limited to CMV serostatus. According to a later analysis, most CMV-associated TCR beta chains appeared to be HLA-restricted, and the HLA associations seemed to be driven largely by CMV exposure. While some public TCRs were present in many individuals, most TCR sequences turned up only very rarely across donors. Broadly in line with IMGT annotations, most TCR beta V segments showed up in productive rearrangements about 90% or about 30% of the time in an earlier analysis of around 600 of the donors. A further reported finding was that TCR beta sequences accurately predicted the HLA-A and HLA-B alleles for most subjects in the first cohort. According to a later analysis, parvovirus B19, influenza, CMV and Epstein-Barr virus appeared linked to several top co-occurrence clusters. In a later analysis, some 18,000 TCR beta sequences were associated with specific HLA alleles at a false discovery rate of 0.05. It was suggested by the authors that the approach could potentially be generalized to other disease states and immunological phenotypes. V-gene and J-gene trimming of TCR beta chains was associated with a missense DCLRE1C variant in a later genetic analysis, and the association was replicated in an independent cohort. Because HLA typing was unavailable for some donors at each locus, only the typed subset was used in association tests.

Trimming leaves V shorter by 4 bases and J shorter by 4 bases, with the junction holding 19 bases beyond the gene matches. CDR1 and CDR2 were assigned from the germline V gene (reference sequence) as SEHNR and FQNEAQ. Its CDR3 holds 19 amino acids, cysteine through phenylalanine. CDR3 DNA only is kept here, 57 bases in frame from base 1. The protocol used for the library was the immunoSEQ multiplex PCR assay. The multiplex PCR relied on a mix of 60 forward primers for TCR Vbeta segments and 13 reverse primers for TCR Jbeta segments. The CDR3 region of rearranged TCR beta genes was amplified from genomic DNA by a multiplex PCR assay. The Illumina HiSeq System was used to sequence the amplified TCR beta libraries as 87-base-pair reads. In the authors' own workflow: In a later analysis, tens of millions of unique TCR beta chains were counted across the 690 or so repertoires, and roughly 11 million of these chains were shared by at least two donors. To remove PCR and sequencing errors, raw reads were error-corrected and collapsed into unique sequences using a nearest-neighbor algorithm that merged closely related sequences. Alignment of CDR3 sequences to IMGT reference sequences was used to assign V, D and J gene segments. For a sequence to be retained, at least a six-nucleotide match to both a V gene segment and a J gene segment was required. Rearrangements were called productive when the CDR3 lacked stop codons and stayed in frame with V and J; all others were non-productive. CDR3 was defined by IMGT convention, running from the second conserved V-encoded cysteine to the conserved J-encoded phenylalanine. The earlier analysis of fewer than 700 of the donors excluded sequences that lacked an unambiguous match to a single V gene segment. In an earlier analysis of approximately 560 of the donors, a V segment was called functional when productive rearrangements were above 56.7%, and segregating when the standard deviation between donors exceeded 5%. A statistical classification framework was built for diagnosing cytomegalovirus status from the catalog of TCR beta chain sequences. In a later analysis, V and J genes were assigned by comparing TCR nucleotide sequences against IMGT/GENE-DB human TR gene sequences. Using the TCRdist pipeline, a later analysis assigned CDR3 sequences along with most-parsimonious VDJ recombination scenarios. In a later analysis, every TCR beta chain was defined by the combination of its CDR3 amino acid sequence and its V-gene family, and reads without a unique V-gene family were dropped. A later analysis removed 450 to 600 highly shared, low-generation-probability nucleotide sequences to deal with suspected cross-contamination and a sequencing artifact. In a later analysis, a clonal expansion index for each public chain was calculated from normalized within-repertoire ranks of inferred template counts. In a later analysis, generation probabilities were computed using a VDJ recombination model fitted to out-of-frame rearrangements, and the results were checked against IGoR. Hypergeometric tests were used in a later analysis to score TCR-TCR, TCR-HLA and TCR-CMV co-occurrence, with a repertoire-size bias correction applied to the TCR pairs. False discovery rates were estimated in a later analysis by permuting HLA or CMV assignments 20 times. In a later analysis, co-occurring TCRs were grouped with DBSCAN, and TCRdist sequence similarity was added when clustering was performed within HLA-allele-positive subsets. Co-occurrence clustering excluded repertoires with fewer than 30,000 or more than 120,000 public chains, plus five with anomalous nucleotide sharing. Entries here come from immuneACCESS through TCRdb and include only in-frame sequences with V and J called. Some clones fail to appear in such tables; in the studies checked, an unresolved V gene covers under half of the shortfall, and the cause of the remainder is unknown. The DNA gave D and trimming, while V, J and clone size come from that table. The sample includes roughly 140,000 clones, with over 65% observed a single time. Together, the top ten hold around 2.9% of the sample.

A remark on this clone: What this receptor recognizes is not known. Nothing much larger sits one base from this clone, and base qualities are not available.

The cohort consisted of 650 to 850 healthy bone marrow donors. Cohort members were all nominally healthy when sampled, although unrecorded immune exposures were likely present. The donor tested CMV seronegative and was one of the 352 seronegative cohort members. A peripheral blood sample was provided by each donor, and peripheral blood mononuclear cells were used for TCR beta sequencing. The Qiagen DNeasy Blood Extraction Kit was used to extract genomic DNA from the blood cell samples. The material sequenced was PBMCs. The source is a female donor in good health and CMV-seronegative. The chain links TRBV7-9 with TRBJ2-1, with 7 bases matching TRBD1. CDR3 sequence: CASSSLHKGQAGGYNEQFF. Here is the DNA: TGTGCCAGCAGCTCGCTCCATAAGGGGCAGGCAGGGGGATACAATGAGCAGTTCTTC.